The 17 T cell receptor beta chains presented below share a single source sample, sequenced in a study of blood T cell repertoires in COVID-19. Data came from immunoSEQ multiplex PCR; TCRdb stores just in-frame clones and leaves some out. The sample consists of 300,000 to 400,000 clones, around 80% of them appearing once. The specimen sequenced was peripheral blood. The source of these receptors is a man aged 25 to 40 with active or convalescent COVID-19.

This clone has only one observation. The chain uses TRBV28 and TRBJ1-6; TRBD1 might be the D (5 bases). The CDR3 is 15 amino acids. The germline V and J ends were trimmed by 7 bases and 2 bases, with 12 bases remaining between them. The germline V gene encodes CDR1 MDHEN and CDR2 SYDVKM. The CDR3 reads CASIGAGTYNSPLHF. DNA for the CDR3: TGTGCCAGCATCGGGGCGGGAACCTATAATTCACCCCTCCACTTT.

Only one count was recorded for this clone. V gene TRBV7-3 combines with J gene TRBJ2-7, with D possibly matching TRBD1 (7 bases). V lost 3 bases and J 5 bases, leaving 11 bases between the germline ends. CDR3 length: 13 residues. CDR1 and CDR2 from the germline V gene are SGHTA and FQGTGA. This CDR3 is CASSFGGGNEQYF. The CDR3 DNA sequence: TGTGCCAGCAGCTTCGGAGGGGGCAACGAGCAGTACTTC.

This sequence joins TRBV24-1 and TRBJ2-5, with 8 bases identical to TRBD1. The germline CDR1 and CDR2 sequences are KGHDR and SFDVKD. Trimming took 3 bases from V and 7 from J; bases not matched to a gene: 12. The CDR3 totals 16 residues. This CDR3 reads CATSDPRTGNRGTQYF. Written as DNA, the CDR3 is TGTGCCACCAGTGATCCCCGGACAGGGAACAGGGGGACCCAGTACTTC.

This chain connects TRBV3-1 (or the pseudogene TRBV3-2) to TRBJ2-7; the match to TRBD1 covers 8 bases. CDR1 is LGHDT and CDR2 is YNNKEL in the germline V gene (reference sequence). The J segment lost 2 bases and the V segment lost 3 bases, leaving 6 bases of the junction unmatched. CDR3 length: 15 amino acids. This CDR3 reads CASSHRGLKAYEQYF. The CDR3 region has the DNA TGTGCCAGCAGCCACAGGGGGCTAAAGGCCTACGAGCAGTACTTC.

This sequence joins TRBV6-5 and TRBJ1-2; 11 positions match TRBD1. This CDR3 region has 15 residues. V lost 6 bases to trimming and J lost 4 bases; unmatched junction nucleotides: 7. Germline assignment: CDR1 MNHEY and CDR2 SVGAGI. CDR3 DNA: TGTGCCAGCAGCCGGACAGGGGGCAGAGGCTATGGCTACACCTTC. This codes for CASSRTGGRGYGYTF.

The V call is TRBV30, the J call TRBJ1-1; 7 nucleotides line up with TRBD1. J gave up 5 bases and V 5 bases, and 5 bases lay outside the gene matches. Germline CDR1 reads GTSNPN; CDR2 reads SVGIG (reference sequence). The CDR3 extends over 12 amino acids. The CDR3: CAWEDRATEAFF. For the CDR3, the DNA is TGTGCCTGGGAAGACAGGGCGACTGAAGCTTTCTTT.

The rearrangement uses TRBV3-1 (or the pseudogene TRBV3-2) and TRBJ1-3; no definite D call. This CDR3 comprises 17 residues. Germline V gives CDR1 LGHDT, CDR2 YNNKEL (reference sequence). With 0 bases removed from V and 4 bases from J, the gap between germline ends came to 16 bases. DNA of the CDR3: TGTGCCAGCAGCCAAGATACAAGCGCGTATAGAGGAAACACCATATATTTT. As protein: CASSQDTSAYRGNTIYF.

This chain connects TRBV19 to TRBJ2-3, with 10 bases identical to TRBD2. The CDR3 spans 19 residues. J gave up 2 bases and V 0 bases, and 11 bases lay outside the gene matches. Germline V lookup: CDR1 LNHDA, CDR2 SQIVND (reference sequence). CDR3 protein: CASSIDGIGLAGVTDTQYF. The CDR3 DNA is TGTGCCAGTAGTATAGACGGTATTGGTCTAGCGGGGGTCACAGATACGCAGTATTTT.

The chain combines TRBV7-6 with TRBJ2-1, with D perhaps matching TRBD2 (6 bases). The CDR3 consists of 16 residues. Germline CDR1 and CDR2: SGHVS and FNYEAQ. The V gene lost 5 bases and the J gene lost 0 bases, with 14 bases spanning the gap. In DNA form, the CDR3 reads TGTGCCAGCAGCACCTACGGAGGGAGCTCCTACAATGAGCAGTTCTTC. Amino acids: CASSTYGGSSYNEQFF. Drawing the rest from reference TRBV7-6 and TRBJ2-1, the complete variable domain is GAGVSQSPRYKVTKRGQDVALRCDPISGHVSLYWYRQALGQGPEFLTYFNYEAQQDKSGLPNDRFSAERPEGSISTLTIQRTEQRDSAMYRCASSTYGGSSYNEQFFGPGTRLTVL.

The rearrangement uses TRBV6-5 and TRBJ1-4, with TRBD1 matching over 7 bases. The ends lost 6 bases at V and 4 bases at J; junction bases unmatched: 2. The CDR3 is 13 residues long. Germline V lookup: CDR1 MNHEY, CDR2 SVGAGI. CDR3 residues: CASRRDSNEKLFF. CDR3 DNA sequence: TGTGCCAGCAGAAGGGACAGTAATGAAAAACTGTTTTTT.

The chain has TRBV7-9 and TRBJ1-1; D perhaps matches TRBD1 (6 bases). CDR3 length: 17 residues. CDR1 is SEHNR, CDR2 FQNEAQ, per germline (reference sequence). V shed 2 bases and J shed 0 bases, with 16 bases lying between them. The chain's CDR3 is CASSLFGGHRVNTEAFF. The DNA of the CDR3 is TGTGCCAGCAGCTTATTTGGGGGCCACAGGGTGAACACTGAAGCTTTCTTT.

J is TRBJ2-7 and V is TRBV19; possible D gene TRBD1, 8 bases. V was cut by 6 bases and J by 4 bases, with 13 bases left in between. There are 13 residues in the CDR3. CDR1 and CDR2 (germline): LNHDA, SQIVND (reference sequence). CDR3 in amino acids: CASSAQGGYEQYF. The CDR3 bases are TGTGCCAGTAGCGCACAGGGGGGGTACGAGCAGTACTTC.

The chain combines TRBV6-1 with TRBJ1-2; TRBD1 might be the D (6 bases). V lost 2 bases, J lost 0 bases, and 13 bases lay in between. This CDR3 has 16 residues. The germline CDR1 and CDR2 sequences are MNHNS and SASEGT. CDR3 loop: CASSETGQSANYGYTF. CDR3 DNA: TGTGCCAGCAGTGAAACCGGACAGAGCGCTAACTATGGCTACACCTTC.

The genes are TRBV7-8 and TRBJ1-1, with D perhaps TRBD1 (5 bases). The CDR3 sequence is 14 residues long. The germline V and J ends were trimmed by 8 bases and 1 base, with 14 bases remaining between them. The germline CDR1 and CDR2 sequences are SGHVS and FQNEAQ. In DNA form, the CDR3 reads TGTGCCAGCGGAACAGGCGGATGGAACACTGAAGCTTTCTTT. This gives the protein CASGTGGWNTEAFF.

In DNA form, the CDR3 reads TGTGCCAGCAGCTTCAGAGAGGGGAGGGGAGCCATTAACACTGAAGCTTTCTTT. It yields the protein CASSFREGRGAINTEAFF. The V gene is TRBV7-8, the J gene TRBJ1-1, with D possibly matching TRBD1 (5 bases). V was trimmed by 3 bases and J by 2 bases, leaving 22 bases between them. Germline-derived CDR1 and CDR2 are SGHVS and FQNEAQ. There are 18 residues in the CDR3.

The chain is built from TRBV28 and TRBJ2-1, with TRBD2 matching 11 bases. Per germline, CDR1 MDHEN and CDR2 SYDVKM. The CDR3 has 15 amino acids. Trimming cost V 4 bases and J 4 bases; bases outside gene matches: 3. This CDR3 is CASSSGLAGYNEQFF. The CDR3 nucleotides read TGTGCCAGCAGTTCCGGACTAGCGGGTTACAATGAGCAGTTCTTC.

The CDR3 is CASSLVIGADTQYF. The DNA of the CDR3 is TGTGCCAGCAGCTTGGTAATAGGGGCAGATACGCAGTATTTT. The chain employs TRBV5-5 and TRBJ2-3; a weak D match, TRBD1 (5 bases). The CDR3 runs to 14 residues. CDR1 is SGHKS and CDR2 is YYEKEE in the germline V gene (reference sequence). Between the trimmed V and J ends, which lost 0 bases and 4 bases, there was a span of 9 bases.